Each of the 19 T cell receptor beta chains below was sequenced from the same sample in a study of radiation and T cells in renal cell carcinoma. Data came from immunoSEQ multiplex PCR; TCRdb stores just in-frame clones and leaves some out. In the table there are some 80,000 clones, 80% to 90% of which are singletons. Time point indicated: blood 2 weeks post-SBRT. Sample treatment: 15 Gy SBRT to primary tumor, nephrectomy 4 weeks later. The source was blood, collected from a patient whose treatment included radiotherapy and nephrectomy. These receptor sequences come from a woman aged 45-59 years with renal cell carcinoma.

This clone was seen once. Other nucleotide sequences from this sample produce the same CDR3. The rearrangement uses TRBV5-1 and TRBJ1-1, with TRBD1 as a possible D gene (5 bases). The CDR3 loop spans 11 amino acids. Germline CDR1 SGHRS, CDR2 YFSETQ. Trimming removed 3 bases at V and 14 bases at J, with 14 bases between. As DNA, the CDR3 is TGCGCCAGCAGCTCGGGGGATAGGGCCTTCTTT. Protein product: CASSSGDRAFF.

The chain is built from TRBV7-9 and TRBJ2-7; a possible D gene is TRBD1 (7 bases). CDR1 and CDR2 (germline): SEHNR, FQNEAQ (reference sequence). V lost 7 bases, J lost 2 bases, and 15 bases lay in between. This CDR3 has 14 residues. CDR3 amino acids: CASKIARGAYEQYF. The DNA for the CDR3 is TGTGCCAGCAAGATTGCCAGGGGGGCCTACGAGCAGTACTTC.

A few counts support this clone. The chain carries TRBV11-2 and TRBJ1-6; D remains ambiguous. The germline gives CDR1 SGHAT, CDR2 FQNNGV. The CDR3 loop spans 14 amino acids. Trimming cost V 2 bases and J 4 bases, with 6 bases left between them. The CDR3 reads CASSLSGYNSPLHF. In nucleotides, the CDR3 is TGTGCCAGCAGCTTAAGCGGGTATAATTCACCCCTCCACTTT.

The chain links TRBV11-2 to TRBJ1-5, with 8 positions matching TRBD1. Germline V gives CDR1 SGHAT, CDR2 FQNNGV. The CDR3 covers 16 residues. Unmatched junction bases numbered 5, after V lost 2 bases and J lost 2 bases. CDR3 amino acids: CASSLLGQGGNQPQHF. The CDR3 DNA reads as TGTGCCAGCAGCTTACTTGGACAGGGAGGCAATCAGCCCCAGCATTTT.

Comments on this clone: A junction end diverges from the germline sequence, so it may reflect a read error. This chain joins TRBV18 and TRBJ1-1; tentative D call: TRBD1 (5 bases). Germline CDR1 reads KGHSH; CDR2 reads LQKENI. The CDR3 has 13 residues. The CDR3 reads CASSPQVNTEAFF. The CDR3 region has the DNA TGTGCCAGCTCCCCACAGGTGAACACTGAAGCTTTCTTT.

This clone was seen a few times. The chain has TRBV27 and TRBJ2-3; 10 nucleotides line up with TRBD2. Per germline, CDR1 MNHEY and CDR2 SMNVEV (reference sequence). The CDR3 sequence is 16 residues long. The V gene end was trimmed by 5 bases and the J gene end by 8 bases; junction bases not matched to a gene: 13. CDR3: CASSLMSLAGVGTQYF. In nucleotides, the CDR3 is TGTGCCAGCAGTCTCATGTCGCTAGCGGGAGTCGGTACGCAGTATTTT.

The chain carries TRBV6-1 and TRBJ2-7; 9 bases match TRBD1. J lost 0 bases, V lost 4 bases, and 10 bases had no gene match. Germline CDR1 and CDR2: MNHNS and SASEGT. This CDR3 comprises 17 residues. The CDR3 region has the DNA TGTGCCAGCAGTGCTTCCTTGGACAGGGGCTACTCCTACGAGCAGTACTTC. Translating gives CASSASLDRGYSYEQYF.

The chain is built from TRBV27 and TRBJ2-5, with 7 nucleotides matching TRBD1. The CDR3 extends over 15 amino acids. Germline CDR1 is MNHEY and CDR2 is SMNVEV (reference sequence). V shed 8 bases and J 1 base; nucleotides not matched to a gene: 10. The CDR3 region has the DNA TGTGCCAGCGGACCCAAACAGGGGCGCCAAGAGACCCAGTACTTC. Protein sequence: CASGPKQGRQETQYF.

J is TRBJ2-5 and V is TRBV7-2; D remains unclear. Trimming removed 4 bases from V and 9 bases from J, with 9 bases in between. Germline V gene data show CDR1 as SGHTA and CDR2 as FQGNSA. The CDR3 contains 11 residues. The CDR3 nucleotides are TGTGCCAGCAGCTCTTCTGGGGCCCAGTACTTC. This sequence encodes CASSSSGAQYF.

This clone appeared once. The chain has TRBV10-3 and TRBJ1-3; D is unresolved. Germline values: CDR1 ENHRY, CDR2 SYGVKD. The V gene lost 6 bases and the J gene lost 4 bases, with 7 bases spanning the gap. This CDR3 is 12 amino acids long. The CDR3 bases are TGTGCCATCAGCGCGCCGGGAAACACCATATATTTT. Translating gives CAISAPGNTIYF.

The genes are TRBV2 and TRBJ1-2; a weak D match, TRBD1 (5 bases). The CDR3 length is 13 residues. The germline V gene has CDR1 SNHLY and CDR2 FYNNEI. Trimming cost V 4 bases and J 4 bases, with 10 bases left between them. CDR3 in amino acids: CASSATGPYGYTF. The CDR3 DNA sequence: TGTGCCAGCAGTGCCACGGGACCCTATGGCTACACCTTC.

This clone was seen a single time. This chain's CDR3 is CASKKGTQPQHF. Written as DNA, the CDR3 is TGTGCCAGTAAAAAGGGTACTCAGCCCCAGCATTTT. V is TRBV28 and J is TRBJ1-5; D gene uncertain. The CDR3 is 12 residues long. CDR1 is MDHEN, CDR2 SYDVKM, per germline. The V end was cut by 9 bases, the J end by 6 bases, with 12 bases between.

The chain joins TRBV9 to TRBJ2-7; D gene ambiguous. CDR3 length: 15 residues. The V and J ends lost 1 base and 1 base respectively, with 12 bases between them. CDR1 and CDR2 from the germline V gene are SGDLS and YYNGEE. The CDR3, as DNA: TGTGCCAGCAGCGTATCCGGGCTTATATCCTACGAGCAGTACTTC. Translated, it gives CASSVSGLISYEQYF.

The V call is TRBV6-4, the J call TRBJ1-3, with 7 bases identical to TRBD1. From germline, CDR1 is MRHNA and CDR2 SNTAGT. The length of the CDR3 is 14 residues. With V trimmed by 3 bases and J by 5 bases, 4 bases remained unmatched. The CDR3 DNA reads TGTGCCAGCAGTGAATGGGACAGCCGAAACACCATATATTTT. Translating it yields CASSEWDSRNTIYF.

This clone was observed a few times. This chain uses TRBV28 with TRBJ1-5, with D perhaps matching TRBD1 (6 bases). V gave up 2 bases and J gave up 4 bases, with 12 bases separating them. CDR1 is MDHEN, CDR2 SYDVKM, per germline. This CDR3 comprises 15 residues. The CDR3 DNA reads TGTGCCAGCAGTTTAGGGTCCAGGGGTAATCAGCCCCAGCATTTT. Translated: CASSLGSRGNQPQHF.

The genes are TRBV5-1 and TRBJ2-7; TRBD1 aligns across 8 bases. V lost 0 bases to trimming and J lost 5 bases; unmatched junction nucleotides: 7. The germline CDR1 and CDR2 sequences are SGHRS and YFSETQ. There are 15 residues in the CDR3. CDR3 sequence reads: CASSLAPGQGNEQYF. The CDR3, as DNA: TGCGCCAGCAGCTTGGCCCCCGGACAGGGTAACGAGCAGTACTTC.

The chain combines TRBV6-1 with TRBJ2-1, with a weak D call TRBD2 (6 bases). The CDR3 totals 16 residues. Germline V gene sequence: CDR1 MNHNS, CDR2 SASEGT. The germline V and J ends were trimmed by 2 bases and 4 bases, with 15 bases remaining between them. The CDR3 here is CASSESILATYNEQFF. The CDR3 DNA sequence: TGTGCCAGCAGTGAATCTATTCTAGCGACTTACAATGAGCAGTTCTTC.

The chain links TRBV28 to TRBJ2-1; the D gene is possibly TRBD1 (6 bases). CDR3 length: 12 amino acids. V lost 5 bases, J lost 6 bases, and 8 bases lay in between. Germline-derived CDR1 and CDR2 are MDHEN and SYDVKM. CDR3 amino acids: CASSQTGNEQFF. CDR3 DNA: TGTGCCAGCAGTCAGACAGGCAATGAGCAGTTCTTC. Filled out from reference TRBV28 and TRBJ2-1, the complete variable domain reads DVKVTQSSRYLVKRTGEKVFLECVQDMDHENMFWYRQDPGLGLRLIYFSYDVKMKEKGDIPEGYSVSREKKERFSLILESASTNQTSMYLCASSQTGNEQFFGPGTRLTVL.

This rearrangement joins TRBV6-5 to TRBJ2-5; the D call may be TRBD1 or TRBD2 (5 bases each). CDR1 is MNHEY and CDR2 is SVGAGI in the germline V gene. There are 14 residues in the CDR3. The V end lost 6 bases, the J end lost 2 bases, and 13 bases lay between the germline ends. The CDR3 spells CASSSPWGQETQYF. CDR3 in DNA: TGTGCCAGCAGCTCCCCTTGGGGGCAAGAGACCCAGTACTTC.